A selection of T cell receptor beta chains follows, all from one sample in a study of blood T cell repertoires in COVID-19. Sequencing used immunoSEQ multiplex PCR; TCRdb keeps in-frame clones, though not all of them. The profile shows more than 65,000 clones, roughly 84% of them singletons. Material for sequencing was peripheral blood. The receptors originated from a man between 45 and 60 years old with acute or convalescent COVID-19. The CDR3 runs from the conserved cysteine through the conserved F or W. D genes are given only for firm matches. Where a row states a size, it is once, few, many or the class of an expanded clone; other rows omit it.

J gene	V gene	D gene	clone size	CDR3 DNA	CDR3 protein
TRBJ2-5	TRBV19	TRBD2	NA	TGTGCCAGTAGTACCCGACTAGCGGGAGTGGGGGAGACCCAGTACTTC	CASSTRLAGVGETQYF
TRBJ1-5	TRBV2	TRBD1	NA	TGTGCCAGCACCGAGGACAGGGTAGGGCAGCCCCAGCATTTT	CASTEDRVGQPQHF
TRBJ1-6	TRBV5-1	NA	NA	TGCGCCTACCCGGGAGTTCACTATAATTCACCCCTCCACTTT	CAYPGVHYNSPLHF
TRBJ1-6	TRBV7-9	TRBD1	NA	TGTGCCAGCAGCCTCGGACAGGTCGGGGTTCGGTCACCCCTCCACTTT	CASSLGQVGVRSPLHF
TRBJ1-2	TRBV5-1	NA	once	TGCGCCAGCAGCTTGGAACAGAATAACTATGGCTACACCTTC	CASSLEQNNYGYTF
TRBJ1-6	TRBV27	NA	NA	TGTGCCAGCAGTTCCCGAGGAGGGCGTTCACCCCTCCACTTT	CASSSRGGRSPLHF
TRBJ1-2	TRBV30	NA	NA	TGTGCCTGCCCCCGGGTTGATAACTATGGCTACACCTTC	CACPRVDNYGYTF
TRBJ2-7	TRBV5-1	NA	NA	TGCGCCAGCATCCCCCTCTGGGGGGAATCCTACGAGCAGTACTTC	CASIPLWGESYEQYF
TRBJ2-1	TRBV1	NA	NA	TGCACCAGCAGCCAACCGGGTTCCCCGGGCAATGAGCAGTTCTTC	CTSSQPGSPGNEQFF
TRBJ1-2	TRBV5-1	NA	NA	TGCGCCAGCAGCTTGGGGCAGGGTGGCGGCTACACCTTC	CASSLGQGGGYTF
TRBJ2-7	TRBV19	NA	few	TGTGCCAGTAGTATTTTGGGGGGCTACGAGCAGTACTTC	CASSILGGYEQYF
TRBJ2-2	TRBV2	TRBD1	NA	TGTGCCAGCAGGGACAGGGGGCGGACCGGGGAGCTGTTTTTT	CASRDRGRTGELFF
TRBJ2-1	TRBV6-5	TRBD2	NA	TGTGCCAGCAGGGACGGGACTACCTCCTACAATGAGCAGTTCTTC	CASRDGTTSYNEQFF
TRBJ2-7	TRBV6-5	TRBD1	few	TGTGCCAGCAGGCCGACAGGGAGATCCTACGAGCAGTACTTC	CASRPTGRSYEQYF
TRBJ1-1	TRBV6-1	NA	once	TGTGCCAGCAGTTCCTGGGGCGGCACTGAAGCTTTCTTT	CASSSWGGTEAFF